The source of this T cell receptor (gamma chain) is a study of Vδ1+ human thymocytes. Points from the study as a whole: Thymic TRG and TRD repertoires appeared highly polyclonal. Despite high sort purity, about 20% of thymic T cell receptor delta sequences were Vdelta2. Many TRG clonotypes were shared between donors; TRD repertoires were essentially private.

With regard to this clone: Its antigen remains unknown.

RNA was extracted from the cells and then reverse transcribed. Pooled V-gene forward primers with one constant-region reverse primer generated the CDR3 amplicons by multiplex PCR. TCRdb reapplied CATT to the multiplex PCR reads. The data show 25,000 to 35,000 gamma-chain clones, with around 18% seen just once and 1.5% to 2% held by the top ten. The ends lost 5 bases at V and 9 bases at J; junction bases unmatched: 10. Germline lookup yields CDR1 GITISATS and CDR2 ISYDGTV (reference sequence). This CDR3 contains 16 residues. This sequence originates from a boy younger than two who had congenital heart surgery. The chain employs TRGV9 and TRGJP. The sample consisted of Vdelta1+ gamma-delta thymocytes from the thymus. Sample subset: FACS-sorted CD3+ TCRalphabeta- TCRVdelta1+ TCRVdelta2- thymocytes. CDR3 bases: TGTGCCTTGTGGGTCAAAATAGGGTTGGGCAAAAAAATCAAGGTATTT. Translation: CALWVKIGLGKKIKVF.